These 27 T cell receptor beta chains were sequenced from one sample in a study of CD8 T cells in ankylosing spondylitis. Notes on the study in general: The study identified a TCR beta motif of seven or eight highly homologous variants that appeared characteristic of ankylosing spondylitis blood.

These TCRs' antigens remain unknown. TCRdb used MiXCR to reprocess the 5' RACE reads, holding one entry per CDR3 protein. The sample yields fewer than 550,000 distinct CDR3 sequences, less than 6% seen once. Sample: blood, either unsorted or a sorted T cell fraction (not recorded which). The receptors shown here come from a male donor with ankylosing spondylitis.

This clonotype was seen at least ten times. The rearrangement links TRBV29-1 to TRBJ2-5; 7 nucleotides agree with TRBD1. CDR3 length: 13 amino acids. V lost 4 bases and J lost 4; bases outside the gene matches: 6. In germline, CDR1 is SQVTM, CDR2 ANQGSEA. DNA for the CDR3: TGCAGCGTTGGTCTGGCAGGGGGAGAGACCCAGTACTTC. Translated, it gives CSVGLAGGETQYF. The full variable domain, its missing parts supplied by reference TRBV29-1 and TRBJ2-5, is SAVISQKPSRDICQRGTSLTIQCQVDSQVTMMFWYRQQPGQSLTLIATANQGSEATYESGFVIDKFPISRPNLTFSTLTVSNMSPEDSSIYLCSVGLAGGETQYFGPGTRLLVL.

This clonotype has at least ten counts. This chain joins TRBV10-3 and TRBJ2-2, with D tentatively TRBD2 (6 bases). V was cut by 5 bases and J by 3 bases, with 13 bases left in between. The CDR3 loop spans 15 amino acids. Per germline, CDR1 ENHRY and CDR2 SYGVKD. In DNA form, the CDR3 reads TGTGCCATCAGTCAACTAGCTCCAGACACCGGGGAGCTGTTTTTT. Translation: CAISQLAPDTGELFF.

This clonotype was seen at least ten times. CDR3 amino acids: CASSAIKTGNYGYTF. The CDR3 DNA is TGCGCCAGCAGCGCGATAAAGACAGGAAACTATGGCTACACCTTC. The chain recombines TRBV5-1 with TRBJ1-2; tentatively, D is TRBD1 (6 bases). Trimming removed 4 bases from V and 2 bases from J, with 15 bases in between. This CDR3 contains 15 residues. CDR1 is SGHRS and CDR2 is YFSETQ in the germline V gene.

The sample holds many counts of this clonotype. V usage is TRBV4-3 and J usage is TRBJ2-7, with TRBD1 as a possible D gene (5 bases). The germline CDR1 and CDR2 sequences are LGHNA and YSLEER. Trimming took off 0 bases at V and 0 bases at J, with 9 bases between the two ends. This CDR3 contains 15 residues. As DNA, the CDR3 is TGCGCCAGCAGCCAAGAAGCAGGGATCTCCTACGAGCAGTACTTC. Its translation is CASSQEAGISYEQYF.

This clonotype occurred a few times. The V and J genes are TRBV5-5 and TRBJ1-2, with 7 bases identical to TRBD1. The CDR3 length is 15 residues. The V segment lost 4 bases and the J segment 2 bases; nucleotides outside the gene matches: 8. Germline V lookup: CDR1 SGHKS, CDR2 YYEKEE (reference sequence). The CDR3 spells CASSPVGTENYGYTF. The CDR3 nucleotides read TGTGCCAGCAGCCCGGTAGGGACAGAGAACTATGGCTACACCTTC. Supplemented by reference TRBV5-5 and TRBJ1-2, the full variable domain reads DAGVTQSPTHLIKTRGQQVTLRCSPISGHKSVSWYQQVLGQGPQFIFQYYEKEERGRGNFPDRFSARQFPNYSSELNVNALLLGDSALYLCASSPVGTENYGYTFGSGTRLTVV.

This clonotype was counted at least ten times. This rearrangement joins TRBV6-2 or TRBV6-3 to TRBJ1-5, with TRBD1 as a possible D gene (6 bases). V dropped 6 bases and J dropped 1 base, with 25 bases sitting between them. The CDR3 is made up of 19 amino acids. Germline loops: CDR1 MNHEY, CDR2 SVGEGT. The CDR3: CASRKITGTPFGSNQPQHF. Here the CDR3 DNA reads TGTGCCAGCAGAAAAATTACCGGGACACCGTTTGGGAGCAATCAGCCCCAGCATTTT.

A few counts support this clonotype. The CDR3 is CASRRGHTGANVLTF. CDR3 in DNA: TGTGCCAGCAGGAGGGGGCACACTGGGGCCAACGTCCTGACTTTC. The chain uses TRBV6-1 and TRBJ2-6; 7 nucleotides align to TRBD1. Germline CDR1 is MNHNS and CDR2 is SASEGT. CDR3 size: 15 residues. Trimming cost V 6 bases and J 2 bases; bases outside gene matches: 4.

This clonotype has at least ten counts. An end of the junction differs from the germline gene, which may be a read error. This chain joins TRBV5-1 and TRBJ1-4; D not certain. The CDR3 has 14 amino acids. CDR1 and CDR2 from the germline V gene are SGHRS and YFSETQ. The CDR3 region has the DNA TGCGCCAGCAGCACTGGATCAACTGATGAAAAACTGTTTTTT. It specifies CASSTGSTDEKLFF.

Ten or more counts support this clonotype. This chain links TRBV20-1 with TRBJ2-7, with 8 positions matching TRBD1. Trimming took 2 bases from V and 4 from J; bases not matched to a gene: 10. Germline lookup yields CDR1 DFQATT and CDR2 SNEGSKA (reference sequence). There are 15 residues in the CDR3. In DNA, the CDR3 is TGCAGTGCTAGAAGTGGGACAGGCGGCGGTTACGAGCAGTACTTC. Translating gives CSARSGTGGGYEQYF.

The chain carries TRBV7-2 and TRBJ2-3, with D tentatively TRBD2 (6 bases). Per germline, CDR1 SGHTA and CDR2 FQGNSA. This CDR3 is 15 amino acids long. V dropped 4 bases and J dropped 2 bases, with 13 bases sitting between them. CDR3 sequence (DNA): TGTGCCAGCAGCTACGGGGAGGCCTACACAGATACGCAGTATTTT. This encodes CASSYGEAYTDTQYF.

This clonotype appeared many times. CDR3 nucleotide sequence: TGTGCCACCAGCAGAGGCTTTAGAACGCAGTCGGGGGATGAGCAGTTCTTC. It is translated as CATSRGFRTQSGDEQFF. The chain employs TRBV15 and TRBJ2-1; tentative D call: TRBD2 (6 bases). With 1 base removed from V and 8 bases from J, the gap between germline ends came to 21 bases. Germline V CDR1 and CDR2: LNHNV, YYDKDF (reference sequence). The CDR3 has 17 residues.

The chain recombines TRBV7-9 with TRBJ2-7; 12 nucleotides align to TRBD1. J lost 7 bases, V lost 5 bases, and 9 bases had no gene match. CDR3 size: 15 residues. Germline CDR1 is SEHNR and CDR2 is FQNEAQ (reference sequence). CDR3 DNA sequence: TGTGCCAGCAGCGGGGACCGGGACAGGGGGCGAGAGCAGTACTTC. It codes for CASSGDRDRGREQYF.

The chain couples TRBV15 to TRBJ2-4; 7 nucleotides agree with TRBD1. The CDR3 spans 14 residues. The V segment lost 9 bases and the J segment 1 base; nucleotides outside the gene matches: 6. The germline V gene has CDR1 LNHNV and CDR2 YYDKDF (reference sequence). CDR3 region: CATNEGAAKNIQYF. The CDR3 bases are TGTGCCACGAACGAGGGGGCTGCCAAAAACATTCAGTACTTC. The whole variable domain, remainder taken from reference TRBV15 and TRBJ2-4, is DAMVIQNPRYQVTQFGKPVTLSCSQTLNHNVMYWYQQKSSQAPKLLFHYYDKDFNNEADTPDNFQSRRPNTSFCFLDIRSPGLGDTAMYLCATNEGAAKNIQYFGAGTRLSVL.

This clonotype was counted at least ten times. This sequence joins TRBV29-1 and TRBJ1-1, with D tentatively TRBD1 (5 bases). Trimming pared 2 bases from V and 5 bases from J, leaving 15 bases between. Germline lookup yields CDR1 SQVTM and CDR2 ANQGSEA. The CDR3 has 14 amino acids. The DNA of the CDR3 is TGCAGCGTTGAAACGTCGGGACCAAGGACTGAAGCTTTCTTT. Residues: CSVETSGPRTEAFF.

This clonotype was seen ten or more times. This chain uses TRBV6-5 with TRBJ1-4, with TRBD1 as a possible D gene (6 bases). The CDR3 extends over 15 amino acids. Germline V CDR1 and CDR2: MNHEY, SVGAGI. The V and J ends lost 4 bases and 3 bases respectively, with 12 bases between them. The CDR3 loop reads CASSSGTLSNEKLFF. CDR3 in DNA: TGTGCCAGCAGTTCCGGGACACTATCTAATGAAAAACTGTTTTTT.

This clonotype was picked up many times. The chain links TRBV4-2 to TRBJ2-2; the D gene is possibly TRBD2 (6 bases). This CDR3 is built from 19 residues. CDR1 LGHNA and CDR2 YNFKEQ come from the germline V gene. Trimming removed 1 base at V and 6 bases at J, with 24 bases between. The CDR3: CASSQAPSSERWKAGELFF. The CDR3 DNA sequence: TGTGCCAGCAGCCAAGCTCCGTCTAGCGAGAGGTGGAAGGCCGGGGAGCTGTTTTTT.

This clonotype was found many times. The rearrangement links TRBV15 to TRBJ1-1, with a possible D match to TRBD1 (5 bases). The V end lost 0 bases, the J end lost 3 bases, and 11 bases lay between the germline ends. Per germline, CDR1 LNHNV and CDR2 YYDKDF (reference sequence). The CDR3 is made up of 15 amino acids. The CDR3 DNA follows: TGTGCCACCAGCAGAGATGGGGCGGCAGACACTGAAGCTTTCTTT. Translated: CATSRDGAADTEAFF.

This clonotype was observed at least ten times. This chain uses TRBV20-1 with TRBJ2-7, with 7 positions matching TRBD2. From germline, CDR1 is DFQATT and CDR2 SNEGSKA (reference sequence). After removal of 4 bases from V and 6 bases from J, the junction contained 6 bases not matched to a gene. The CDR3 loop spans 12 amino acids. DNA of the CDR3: TGCAGTGCTACCTCCACTAGCGCCGAGCAGTACTTC. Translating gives CSATSTSAEQYF.

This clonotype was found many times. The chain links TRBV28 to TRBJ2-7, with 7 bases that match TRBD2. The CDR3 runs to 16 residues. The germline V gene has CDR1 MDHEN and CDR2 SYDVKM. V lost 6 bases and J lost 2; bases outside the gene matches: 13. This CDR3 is CASSPTTPGRTYEQYF. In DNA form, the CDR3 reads TGTGCCAGCAGCCCTACCACCCCCGGGAGGACCTACGAGCAGTACTTC.

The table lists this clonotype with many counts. In DNA, the CDR3 is TGCAGTGCTAGTGAGAGGGTTGAAAAACTGTTTTTT. Translation gives CSASERVEKLFF. The rearrangement links TRBV20-1 to TRBJ1-4; D call uncertain. V lost 3 bases, J lost 7 bases, and 9 bases lay in between. The CDR3 runs to 12 residues. Germline lookup yields CDR1 DFQATT and CDR2 SNEGSKA (reference sequence).

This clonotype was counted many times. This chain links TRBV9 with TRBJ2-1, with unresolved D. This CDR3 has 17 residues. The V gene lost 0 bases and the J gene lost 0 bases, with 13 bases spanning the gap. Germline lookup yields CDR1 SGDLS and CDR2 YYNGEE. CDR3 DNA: TGTGCCAGCAGCGTAGAATTTCTGCCTTCCTCCTACAATGAGCAGTTCTTC. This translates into CASSVEFLPSSYNEQFF.

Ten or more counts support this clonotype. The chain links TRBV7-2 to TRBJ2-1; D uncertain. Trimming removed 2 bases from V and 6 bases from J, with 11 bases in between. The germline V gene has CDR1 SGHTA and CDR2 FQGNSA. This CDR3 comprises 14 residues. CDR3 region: CASSLRLWGNEQFF. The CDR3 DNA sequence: TGTGCCAGCAGCTTAAGGTTATGGGGCAATGAGCAGTTCTTC. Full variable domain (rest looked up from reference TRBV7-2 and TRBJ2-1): GAGVSQSPSNKVTEKGKDVELRCDPISGHTALYWYRQSLGQGLEFLIYFQGNSAPDKSGLPSDRFSAERTGGSVSTLTIQRTQQEDSAVYLCASSLRLWGNEQFFGPGTRLTVL.

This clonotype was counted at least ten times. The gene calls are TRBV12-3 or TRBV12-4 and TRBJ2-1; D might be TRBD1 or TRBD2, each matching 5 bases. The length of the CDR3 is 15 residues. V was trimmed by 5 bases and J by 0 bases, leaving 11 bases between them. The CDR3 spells CASSPGTVSYNEQFF. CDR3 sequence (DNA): TGTGCCAGCAGTCCCGGGACCGTCTCCTACAATGAGCAGTTCTTC.

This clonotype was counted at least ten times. CDR3 protein: CASGAASGFHEQYF. The CDR3 coding sequence is TGTGCCAGCGGCGCGGCTAGCGGTTTCCACGAGCAGTACTTC. The V and J genes are TRBV6-2 or TRBV6-3 and TRBJ2-7; 7 nucleotides match TRBD2. CDR3 size: 14 residues. Germline V CDR1 and CDR2: MNHEY, SVGEGT. V lost 8 bases to trimming and J lost 5 bases; unmatched junction nucleotides: 12.

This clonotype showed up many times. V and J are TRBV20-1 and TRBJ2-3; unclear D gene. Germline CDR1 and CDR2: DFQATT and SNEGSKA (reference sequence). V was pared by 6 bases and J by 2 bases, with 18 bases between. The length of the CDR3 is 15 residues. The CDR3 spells CSAHPQAVITDTQYF. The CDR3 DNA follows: TGCAGTGCCCACCCCCAGGCAGTCATCACAGATACGCAGTATTTT.

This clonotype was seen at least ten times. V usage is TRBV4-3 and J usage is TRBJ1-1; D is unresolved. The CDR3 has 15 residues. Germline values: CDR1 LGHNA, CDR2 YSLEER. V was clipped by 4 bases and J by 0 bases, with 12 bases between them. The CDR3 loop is CASSREGGMNTEAFF. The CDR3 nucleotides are TGCGCCAGCAGCCGAGAAGGAGGTATGAACACTGAAGCTTTCTTT.

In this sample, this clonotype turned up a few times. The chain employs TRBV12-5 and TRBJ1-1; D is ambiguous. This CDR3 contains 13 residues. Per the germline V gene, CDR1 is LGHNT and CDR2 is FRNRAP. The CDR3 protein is CALRAGSNTEAFF. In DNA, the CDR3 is TGTGCCCTTAGAGCGGGGTCGAATACTGAAGCTTTCTTT.